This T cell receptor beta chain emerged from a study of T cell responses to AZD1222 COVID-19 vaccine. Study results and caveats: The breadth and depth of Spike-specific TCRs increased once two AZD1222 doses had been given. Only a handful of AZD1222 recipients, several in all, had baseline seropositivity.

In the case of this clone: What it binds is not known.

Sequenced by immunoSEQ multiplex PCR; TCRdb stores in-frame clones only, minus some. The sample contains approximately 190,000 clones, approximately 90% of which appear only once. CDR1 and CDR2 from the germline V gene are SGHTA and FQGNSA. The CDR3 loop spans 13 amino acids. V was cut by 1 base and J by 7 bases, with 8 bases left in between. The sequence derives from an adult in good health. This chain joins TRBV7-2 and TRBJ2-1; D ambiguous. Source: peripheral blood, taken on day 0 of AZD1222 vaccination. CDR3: CASSLEAVNEQFF. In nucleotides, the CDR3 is TGTGCCAGCAGCTTAGAGGCAGTAAATGAGCAGTTCTTC. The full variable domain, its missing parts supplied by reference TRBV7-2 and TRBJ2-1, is GAGVSQSPSNKVTEKGKDVELRCDPISGHTALYWYRQSLGQGLEFLIYFQGNSAPDKSGLPSDRFSAERTGGSVSTLTIQRTQQEDSAVYLCASSLEAVNEQFFGPGTRLTVL.